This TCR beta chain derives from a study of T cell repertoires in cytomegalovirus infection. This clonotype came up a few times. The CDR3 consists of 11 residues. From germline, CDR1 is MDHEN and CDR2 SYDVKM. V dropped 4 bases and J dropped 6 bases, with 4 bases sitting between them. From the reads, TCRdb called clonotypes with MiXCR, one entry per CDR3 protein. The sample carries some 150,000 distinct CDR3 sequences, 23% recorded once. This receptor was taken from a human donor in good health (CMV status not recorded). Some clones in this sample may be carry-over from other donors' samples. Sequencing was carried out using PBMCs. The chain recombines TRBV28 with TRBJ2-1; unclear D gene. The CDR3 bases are TGTGCCAGCAGTTCCCTCAATGAGCAGTTCTTC. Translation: CASSSLNEQFF.